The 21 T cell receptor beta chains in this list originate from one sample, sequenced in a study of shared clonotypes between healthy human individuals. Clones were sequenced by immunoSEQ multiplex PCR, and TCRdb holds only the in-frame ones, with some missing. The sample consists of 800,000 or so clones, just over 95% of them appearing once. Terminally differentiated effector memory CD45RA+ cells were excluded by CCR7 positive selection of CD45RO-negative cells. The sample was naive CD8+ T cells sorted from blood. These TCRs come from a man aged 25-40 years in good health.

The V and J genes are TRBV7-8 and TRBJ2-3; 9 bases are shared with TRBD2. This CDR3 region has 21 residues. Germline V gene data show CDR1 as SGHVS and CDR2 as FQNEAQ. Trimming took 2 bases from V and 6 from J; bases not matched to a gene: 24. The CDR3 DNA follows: TGTGCCAGCAGCTTAAGAGAGGGCAGCCTCGGACTAGCGCTCGATGAGGATACGCAGTATTTT. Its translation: CASSLREGSLGLALDEDTQYF. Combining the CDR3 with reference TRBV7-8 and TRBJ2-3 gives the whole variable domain GAGVSQSPRYKVAKRGQDVALRCDPISGHVSLFWYQQALGQGPEFLTYFQNEAQLDKSGLPSDRFFAERPEGSVSTLKIQRTQQEDSAVYLCASSLREGSLGLALDEDTQYFGPGTRLTVL.

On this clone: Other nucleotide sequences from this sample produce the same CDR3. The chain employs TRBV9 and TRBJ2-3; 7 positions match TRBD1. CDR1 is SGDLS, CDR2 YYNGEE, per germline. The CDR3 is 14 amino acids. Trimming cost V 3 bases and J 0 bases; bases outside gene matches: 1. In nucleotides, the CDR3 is TGTGCCAGCAGCGGCAGGGGGAGCACAGATACGCAGTATTTT. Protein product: CASSGRGSTDTQYF.

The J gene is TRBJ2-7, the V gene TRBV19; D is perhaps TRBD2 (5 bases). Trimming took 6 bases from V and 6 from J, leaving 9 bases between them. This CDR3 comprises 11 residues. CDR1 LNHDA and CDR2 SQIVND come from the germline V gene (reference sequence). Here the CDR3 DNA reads TGTGCCAGTAGCTGGGGAGCCGAGCAGTACTTC. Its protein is CASSWGAEQYF.

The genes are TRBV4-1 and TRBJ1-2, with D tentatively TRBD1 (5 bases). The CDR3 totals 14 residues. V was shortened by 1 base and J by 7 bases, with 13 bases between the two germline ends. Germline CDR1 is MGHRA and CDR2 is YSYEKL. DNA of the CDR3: TGCGCCAGCAGCCAAGCCAGGGAGACCACTGGCTACACCTTC. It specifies CASSQARETTGYTF.

The CDR3 region is CASSLEAGQETQYF. The CDR3 DNA sequence: TGTGCCAGCAGCTTAGAAGCGGGGCAAGAGACCCAGTACTTC. The rearrangement uses TRBV7-8 and TRBJ2-5; 7 nucleotides agree with TRBD2. V was clipped by 1 base and J by 2 bases; unmatched bases: 1. The CDR3 extends over 14 amino acids. CDR1 is SGHVS, CDR2 FQNEAQ, per germline.

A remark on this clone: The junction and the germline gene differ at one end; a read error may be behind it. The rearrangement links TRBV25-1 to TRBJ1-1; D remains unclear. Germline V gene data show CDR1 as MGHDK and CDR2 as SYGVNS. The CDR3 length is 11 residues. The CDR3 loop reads CASGENTEAFF. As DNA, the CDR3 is TGTGCCAGCGGTGAAAACACTGAAGCTTTCTTT.

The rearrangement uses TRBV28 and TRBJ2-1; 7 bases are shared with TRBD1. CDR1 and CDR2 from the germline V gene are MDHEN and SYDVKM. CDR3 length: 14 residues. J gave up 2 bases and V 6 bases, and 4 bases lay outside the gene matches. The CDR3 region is CASRTGYTYNEQFF. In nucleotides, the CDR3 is TGTGCCAGCAGGACAGGGTACACCTACAATGAGCAGTTCTTC.

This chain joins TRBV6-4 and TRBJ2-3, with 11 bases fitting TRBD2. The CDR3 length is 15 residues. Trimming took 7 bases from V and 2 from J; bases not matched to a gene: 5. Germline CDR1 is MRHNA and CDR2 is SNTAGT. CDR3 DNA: TGTGCCAGCAATCGACTAGCGGGAACCACAGATACGCAGTATTTT. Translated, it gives CASNRLAGTTDTQYF.

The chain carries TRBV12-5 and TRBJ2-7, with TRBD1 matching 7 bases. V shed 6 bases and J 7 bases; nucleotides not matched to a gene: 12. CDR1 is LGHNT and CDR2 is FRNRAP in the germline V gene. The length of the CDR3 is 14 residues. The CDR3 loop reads CASGPQGEDEEQYF. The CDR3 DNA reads TGTGCTAGTGGCCCCCAGGGGGAAGATGAGGAGCAGTACTTC.

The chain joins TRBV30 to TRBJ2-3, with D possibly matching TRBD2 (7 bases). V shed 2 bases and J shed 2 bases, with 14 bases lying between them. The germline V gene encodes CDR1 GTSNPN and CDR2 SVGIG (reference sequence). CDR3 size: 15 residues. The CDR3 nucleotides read TGTGCCTGGAGTACCGTAGGGGGGGTCACAGATACGCAGTATTTT. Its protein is CAWSTVGGVTDTQYF.

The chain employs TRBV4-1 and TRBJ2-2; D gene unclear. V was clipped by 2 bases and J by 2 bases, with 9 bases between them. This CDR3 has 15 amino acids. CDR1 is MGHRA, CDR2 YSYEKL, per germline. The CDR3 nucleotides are TGCGCCAGCAGCCAACGGTACCCCAACACCGGGGAGCTGTTTTTT. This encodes CASSQRYPNTGELFF.

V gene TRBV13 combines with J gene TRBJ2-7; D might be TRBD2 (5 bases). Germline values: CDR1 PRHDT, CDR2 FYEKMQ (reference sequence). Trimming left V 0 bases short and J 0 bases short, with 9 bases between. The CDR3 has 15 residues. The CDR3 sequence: CASSLGAGSSYEQYF. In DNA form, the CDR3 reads TGTGCCAGCAGCTTAGGGGCGGGCAGCTCCTACGAGCAGTACTTC.

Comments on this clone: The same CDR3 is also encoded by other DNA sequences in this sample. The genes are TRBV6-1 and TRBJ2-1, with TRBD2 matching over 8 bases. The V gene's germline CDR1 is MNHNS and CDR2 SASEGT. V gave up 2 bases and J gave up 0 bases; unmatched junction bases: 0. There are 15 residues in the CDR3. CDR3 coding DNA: TGTGCCAGCAGTGAAAGCGGGAGCTCCTACAATGAGCAGTTCTTC. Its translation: CASSESGSSYNEQFF.

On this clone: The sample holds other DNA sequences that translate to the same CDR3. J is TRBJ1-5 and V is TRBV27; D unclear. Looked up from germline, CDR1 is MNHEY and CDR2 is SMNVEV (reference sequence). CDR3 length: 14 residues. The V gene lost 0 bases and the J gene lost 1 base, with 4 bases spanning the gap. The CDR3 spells CASSLSGSNQPQHF. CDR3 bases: TGTGCCAGCAGTTTATCGGGGAGCAATCAGCCCCAGCATTTT.

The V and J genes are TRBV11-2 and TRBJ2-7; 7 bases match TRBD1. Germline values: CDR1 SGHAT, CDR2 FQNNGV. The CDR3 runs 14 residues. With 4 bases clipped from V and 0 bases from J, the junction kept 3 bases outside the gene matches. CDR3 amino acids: CASSYTGVSYEQYF. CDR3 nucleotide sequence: TGTGCCAGCAGCTATACAGGGGTCTCCTACGAGCAGTACTTC.

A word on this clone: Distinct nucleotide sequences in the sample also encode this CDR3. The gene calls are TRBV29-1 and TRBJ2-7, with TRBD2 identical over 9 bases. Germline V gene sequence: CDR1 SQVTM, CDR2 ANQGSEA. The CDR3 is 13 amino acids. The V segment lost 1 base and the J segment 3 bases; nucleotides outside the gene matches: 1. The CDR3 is CSVEGTSVYEQYF. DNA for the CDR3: TGCAGCGTTGAAGGGACTAGCGTCTACGAGCAGTACTTC.

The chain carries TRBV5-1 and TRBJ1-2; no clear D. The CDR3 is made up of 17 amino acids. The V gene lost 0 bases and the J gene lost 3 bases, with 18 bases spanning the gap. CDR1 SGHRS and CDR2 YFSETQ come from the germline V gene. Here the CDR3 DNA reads TGCGCCAGCAGCTTGGCGGTCCTACCCCCATACGACTATGGCTACACCTTC. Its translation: CASSLAVLPPYDYGYTF.

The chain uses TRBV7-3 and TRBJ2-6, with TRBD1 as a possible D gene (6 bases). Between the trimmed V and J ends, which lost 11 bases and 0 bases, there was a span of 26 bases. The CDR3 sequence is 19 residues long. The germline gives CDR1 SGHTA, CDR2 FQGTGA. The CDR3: CAGRTGTRGALSGANVLTF. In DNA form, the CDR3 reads TGTGCCGGGCGCACCGGGACACGAGGGGCGCTCTCTGGGGCCAACGTCCTGACTTTC.

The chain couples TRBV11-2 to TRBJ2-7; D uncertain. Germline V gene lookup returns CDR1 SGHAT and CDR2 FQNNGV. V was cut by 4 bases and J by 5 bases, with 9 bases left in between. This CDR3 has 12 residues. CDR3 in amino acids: CASSSYSHEQYF. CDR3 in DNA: TGTGCCAGCAGCTCGTACAGCCACGAGCAGTACTTC.

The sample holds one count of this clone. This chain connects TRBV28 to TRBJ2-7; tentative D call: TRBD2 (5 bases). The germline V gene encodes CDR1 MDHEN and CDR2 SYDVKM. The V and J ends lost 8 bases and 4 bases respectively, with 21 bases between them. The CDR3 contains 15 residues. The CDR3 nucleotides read TGTGCCAGCGGCATTTTAGGAGCGGAACTTTACGAGCAGTACTTC. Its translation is CASGILGAELYEQYF.

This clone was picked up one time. CDR3 coding DNA: TGTGCCAGCACGGGTCATTTCTGGGGGCAGTTTACAGATACGCAGTATTTT. Residues: CASTGHFWGQFTDTQYF. The chain combines TRBV27 with TRBJ2-3; perhaps TRBD1 as D (6 bases). Germline V CDR1 and CDR2: MNHEY, SMNVEV (reference sequence). This CDR3 spans 17 amino acids. V lost 7 bases and J 3 bases, leaving 23 bases between the germline ends.